The rows below give T cell receptor beta chains drawn from one sample of a study of CD8 T cells in Susac syndrome. TCRdb itself ran the immunoSEQ multiplex PCR reads through MiXCR, one entry per CDR3 protein. Of approximately 130,000 distinct CDR3 sequences listed, around 91% were seen once; the top ten hold around 0.24%. The sample was CD8+ T cells from PBMCs. The receptors were gathered from a human donor with multiple sclerosis. CDR3s include the opening cysteine and the closing phenylalanine or tryptophan. A D gene is named only where the DNA matches it firmly. Expanded clones get a size class; other rows say once, few or many, or leave the size out.

CDR3 length	V gene	clone size	D gene	J gene	CDR3 protein	CDR3 DNA
16	TRBV13	NA	NA	TRBJ2-5	CASSLPGEGERETQYF	TGTGCCAGCAGCTTACCGGGGGAGGGGGAGAGGGAGACCCAGTACTTC
16	TRBV4-1	NA	NA	TRBJ2-1	CASSQTGTALYNEQFF	TGCGCCAGCAGCCAAACCGGGACCGCTCTCTACAATGAGCAGTTCTTC
14	TRBV11-3	NA	NA	TRBJ1-1	CASSIRGENTEAFF	TGTGCCAGCAGCATCAGGGGCGAGAACACTGAAGCTTTCTTT
15	TRBV9	NA	TRBD1	TRBJ1-1	CASSGRDRGNTEAFF	TGTGCCAGCAGCGGCCGGGACAGGGGGAACACTGAAGCTTTCTTT
16	TRBV3-1	NA	TRBD2	TRBJ2-7	CASSQVASGSAYEQYF	TGTGCCAGCAGCCAAGTGGCTAGCGGGAGCGCCTACGAGCAGTACTTC
14	TRBV3-1	once	TRBD1	TRBJ1-1	CASSQTGARTEAFF	TGTGCCAGCAGCCAGACAGGGGCCCGCACTGAAGCTTTCTTT
15	TRBV18	NA	TRBD1	TRBJ1-4	CASRNWDSPNEKLFF	TGTGCCAGCCGGAACTGGGACAGTCCTAATGAAAAACTGTTTTTT
13	TRBV19	NA	NA	TRBJ2-1	CATNSGAYNEQFF	TGTGCCACGAATAGCGGAGCCTACAATGAGCAGTTCTTC
15	TRBV5-5	NA	NA	TRBJ2-3	CASSLVPAGEDTQYF	TGTGCCAGCAGCTTGGTCCCCGCTGGTGAAGATACGCAGTATTTT
12	TRBV5-6	NA	NA	TRBJ2-7	CASSPPTGMQYF	TGTGCCAGCAGTCCTCCAACAGGGATGCAGTACTTC
14	TRBV4-1	NA	NA	TRBJ1-2	CASSVVGADYGYTF	TGCGCCAGCAGCGTAGTAGGTGCGGACTATGGCTACACCTTC
15	TRBV20-1	NA	NA	TRBJ2-2	CSARVLNLNTGELFF	TGCAGTGCTAGGGTACTTAACTTGAACACCGGGGAGCTGTTTTTT
14	TRBV11-2	NA	NA	TRBJ2-4	CASSLDLGGSIQYF	TGTGCCAGCAGCTTAGATCTTGGGGGGAGCATTCAGTACTTC
13	TRBV30	NA	NA	TRBJ2-7	CAWSDGSSYEQYF	TGTGCCTGGAGTGATGGTAGCTCCTACGAGCAGTACTTC
12	TRBV30	NA	NA	TRBJ1-1	CAWPSRVSEAFF	TGTGCCTGGCCTAGCAGGGTATCTGAAGCTTTCTTT
14	TRBV25-1	NA	NA	TRBJ2-1	CASSRSGLNNEQFF	TGTGCCAGCAGCAGAAGCGGGCTCAACAATGAGCAGTTCTTC
16	TRBV7-2	NA	TRBD2	TRBJ2-3	CASSLLAGGPPDTQYF	TGTGCCAGCAGCTTGCTAGCGGGAGGGCCCCCAGATACGCAGTATTTT
15	TRBV12-3/TRBV12-4	NA	TRBD2	TRBJ2-1	CASSWSTGGIEEQFF	TGTGCCAGCAGTTGGAGTACGGGAGGGATTGAAGAGCAGTTCTTC
16	TRBV2	NA	TRBD2	TRBJ2-2	CASKGKREGPTGELFF	TGTGCCAGCAAGGGAAAGCGGGAGGGCCCAACCGGGGAGCTGTTTTTT
16	TRBV11-2	NA	NA	TRBJ2-3	CASSLDLTGFTDTQYF	TGTGCCAGCAGCTTAGATTTGACCGGGTTTACAGATACGCAGTATTTT
14	TRBV27	once	NA	TRBJ1-5	CASSFSGARQPQHF	TGTGCCAGCAGTTTTTCGGGGGCGCGGCAGCCCCAGCATTTT
12	TRBV6-5	NA	NA	TRBJ1-3	CATAGGGNTIYF	TGTGCCACCGCGGGGGGGGGAAACACCATATATTTT
17	TRBV2	NA	NA	TRBJ1-2	CASSEEIGTDPNYGYTF	TGTGCCAGCAGTGAAGAGATAGGTACAGACCCAAACTATGGCTACACCTTC
15	TRBV12-3/TRBV12-4	NA	NA	TRBJ1-2	CASSFSGGLNYGYTF	TGTGCCAGCAGTTTCAGTGGGGGACTCAACTATGGCTACACCTTC
15	TRBV13	NA	NA	TRBJ2-2	CASSLGPGISGELFF	TGTGCCAGCAGCTTAGGACCCGGGATCTCCGGGGAGCTGTTTTTT
15	TRBV27	NA	TRBD2	TRBJ2-7	CASSRTRTGHYEQYF	TGTGCCAGCAGCCGGACTAGGACGGGGCACTACGAGCAGTACTTC
13	TRBV24-1	NA	NA	TRBJ2-1	CATSDLGDQGQFF	TGTGCCACCAGTGATTTGGGGGACCAGGGGCAGTTCTTC
17	TRBV3-1	NA	NA	TRBJ2-7	CASSPRIQSRGTGEQYF	TGTGCCAGCAGCCCTCGGATCCAATCGAGGGGTACTGGGGAGCAGTACTTC
14	TRBV7-9	NA	TRBD1	TRBJ2-7	CASSSPGTALEQYF	TGTGCCAGCAGCTCCCCCGGGACAGCGCTCGAGCAGTACTTC
15	TRBV5-6	NA	TRBD2	TRBJ2-2	CASSLSLAGAGELFF	TGTGCCAGCAGCTTGAGTCTAGCGGGAGCCGGGGAGCTGTTTTTT
15	TRBV7-9	NA	NA	TRBJ1-1	CASSLGLGENTEAFF	TGTGCCAGCAGCTTAGGGTTGGGGGAGAACACTGAAGCTTTCTTT
15	TRBV28	NA	TRBD1	TRBJ1-4	CASSPQTGYNEKLFF	TGTGCCAGCAGTCCCCAGACAGGGTATAATGAAAAACTGTTTTTT
16	TRBV15	NA	NA	TRBJ2-3	CATSRPVGGTTDTQYF	TGTGCCACCAGCAGACCGGTGGGCGGGACCACAGATACGCAGTATTTT